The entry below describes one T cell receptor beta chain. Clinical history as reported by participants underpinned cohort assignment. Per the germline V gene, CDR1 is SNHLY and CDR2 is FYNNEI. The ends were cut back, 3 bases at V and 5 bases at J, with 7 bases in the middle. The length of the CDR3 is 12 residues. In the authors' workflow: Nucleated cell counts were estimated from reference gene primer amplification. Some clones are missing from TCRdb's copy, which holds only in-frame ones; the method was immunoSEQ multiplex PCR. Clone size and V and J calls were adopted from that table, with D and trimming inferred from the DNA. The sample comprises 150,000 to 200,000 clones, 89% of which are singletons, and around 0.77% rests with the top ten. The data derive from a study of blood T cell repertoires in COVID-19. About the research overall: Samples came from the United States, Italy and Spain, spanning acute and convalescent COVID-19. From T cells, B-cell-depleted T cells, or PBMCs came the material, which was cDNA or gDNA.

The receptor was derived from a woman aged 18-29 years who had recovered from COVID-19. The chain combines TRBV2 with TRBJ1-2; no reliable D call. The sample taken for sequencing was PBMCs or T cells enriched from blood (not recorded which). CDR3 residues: CASSDRRYGYTF. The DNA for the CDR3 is TGTGCCAGCAGTGACAGGCGATATGGCTACACCTTC.